Below are 5 T cell receptor beta chains sequenced from a single sample in a study of kidney transplant recipient with SARS-CoV-2 infection. TCRdb analysed the reads with MiXCR anew, one entry per CDR3 protein. Here the sample spans under 250,000 distinct CDR3 sequences, 25% to 35% being singletons. The specimen was a blood sample, collected at baseline and on roughly day 120 from a kidney transplant recipient. These receptors all stem from a young adult male patient who had COVID-19 and was a kidney transplant recipient. Some T cells may be graft donor cells.

Worth noting for this clonotype: A read error may explain this, as a much larger clone is one base away. This chain links TRBV5-4 with TRBJ1-5; D is undetermined. The CDR3 totals 14 residues. Germline CDR1 is SGHNT and CDR2 is YYREEE (reference sequence). Trimming pared 4 bases from V and 6 bases from J, leaving 14 bases between. CDR3 DNA: TGTGCCAGCAGCCGCTGGGGAACCGGTCAGCCCCAGCATTTT. Protein sequence: CASSRWGTGQPQHF.

Comments on this clonotype: Being one base from a much bigger clone, this may be a read error. The gene calls are TRBV10-2 and TRBJ2-1, with D maybe TRBD2 (6 bases). Looked up from germline, CDR1 is WSHSY and CDR2 is SAAADI. The CDR3 runs to 13 residues. The CDR3 DNA sequence: TGTGCCGCCGCGGGACTTACTTACAATGAGCAGTCCTTC. Its translation: CAAAGLTYNEQSF.

This clonotype was counted ten times or more. J is TRBJ1-5 and V is TRBV4-3; D ambiguous. The ends were cut back, 0 bases at V and 4 bases at J, with 7 bases in the middle. Germline CDR1 LGHNA, CDR2 YSLEER. The CDR3 has 14 residues. The DNA for the CDR3 is TGCGCCAGCAGCCAAGATCTTGGGAATCAGCCCCAGCATTTT. Translation: CASSQDLGNQPQHF.

As for this clonotype: It may be a read error: a sequence one base away is much more abundant. The V call is TRBV12-3 or TRBV12-4, the J call TRBJ2-7; tentative D call: TRBD2 (6 bases). The CDR3 length is 16 residues. The CDR3, as DNA: TGTGCCAGCAGTTTAGGCCCCCCGGGACTGGCCTACGAGCTGTACTTC. It specifies CASSLGPPGLAYELYF.

This chain links TRBV7-2 with TRBJ1-2; D is uncertain. The CDR3 runs to 17 residues. The germline V gene encodes CDR1 SGHTA and CDR2 FQGNSA. V was pared by 4 bases and J by 4 bases, with 22 bases between. CDR3 sequence: CASSYMSRDGKTYGYTF. In DNA form, the CDR3 reads TGTGCCAGCAGCTATATGTCCAGAGACGGAAAGACCTATGGCTACACCTTC.